The rows below give T cell receptor beta chains drawn from one sample of a study of T cell changes during pregnancy in multiple sclerosis. Assay used: immunoSEQ multiplex PCR; TCRdb lists only in-frame clones, some missing. This sample has roughly 34,000 clones, with roughly 90% found just once. The sequencing used CD8+ T cells from peripheral blood mononuclear cells, collected in the third trimester of pregnancy. These TCRs come from a female donor with multiple sclerosis, enrolled in a pregnancy study. Each CDR3 is given with its conserved first and last residue. A D gene is named only where the DNA matches it firmly. Rows give clone size only sometimes, using once, few, many, or a class for an expanded clone.

-,TRBJ2-7,TRBV4-3,TRBD1,CASSQGTGTGAYEQYF,TGCGCCAGCAGCCAAGGGACCGGGACAGGAGCCTACGAGCAGTACTTC
once,TRBJ2-5,TRBV7-2,-,CASSFFAGQGETQYF,TGTGCCAGCAGCTTCTTCGCGGGGCAGGGAGAGACCCAGTACTTC
-,TRBJ2-1,TRBV13,-,CASSLTNPDEQFF,TGTGCCAGCAGCCTTACTAACCCCGATGAGCAGTTCTTC
-,TRBJ2-3,TRBV5-6,-,CASSWGEGDTQYF,TGTGCCAGCAGCTGGGGTGAGGGAGATACGCAGTATTTT
-,TRBJ1-2,TRBV7-6,-,CASSADREIPPWIYGYTF,TGTGCCAGCAGCGCCGACCGGGAAATACCACCTTGGATCTATGGCTACACCTTC
-,TRBJ2-5,TRBV2,-,CARAWTGENQETQYF,TGTGCCAGGGCTTGGACGGGGGAGAACCAAGAGACCCAGTACTTC
-,TRBJ2-1,TRBV13,TRBD1,CASSDRDSNNEQFF,TGTGCCAGCAGCGACCGGGACAGTAACAATGAGCAGTTCTTC
-,TRBJ2-5,TRBV7-6,TRBD2,CASSFGTSGDQETQYF,TGTGCCAGCAGCTTTGGGACTAGCGGGGACCAAGAGACCCAGTACTTC
-,TRBJ2-2,TRBV6-6,-,CASSYKVEGTGELFF,TGTGCCAGCAGTTACAAGGTTGAGGGCACCGGGGAGCTGTTTTTT
few,TRBJ1-1,TRBV20-1,-,CSAPRTSEAFF,TGCAGTGCGCCGAGGACATCTGAAGCTTTCTTT
-,TRBJ2-1,TRBV27,TRBD1,CASSMTTGEIWNEQFF,TGTGCCAGCAGTATGACGACAGGGGAGATATGGAATGAGCAGTTCTTC
-,TRBJ1-3,TRBV4-2,-,CASSLLQGSGNTIYF,TGTGCCAGCAGCCTCCTTCAGGGCTCTGGAAACACCATATATTTT
-,TRBJ2-1,TRBV15,TRBD2,CATSALRTSGGDNEQFF,TGTGCCACCAGCGCCCTCAGGACTAGCGGGGGGGACAATGAGCAGTTCTTC
-,TRBJ1-6,TRBV11-2,TRBD1,CASSSPGGSPLHF,TGTGCCAGCAGCTCCCCAGGGGGTTCACCCCTCCACTTT
-,TRBJ1-5,TRBV27,-,CASSLSWPNQPQHF,TGTGCCAGCAGTTTATCTTGGCCAAATCAGCCCCAGCATTTT
-,TRBJ1-1,TRBV7-3,-,CASSFWGAGQTKYTEAFF,TGTGCCAGCAGCTTTTGGGGCGCTGGCCAAACCAAGTACACTGAAGCTTTCTTT
-,TRBJ1-1,TRBV7-9,-,CASSLALTEAFF,TGTGCCAGCAGCTTAGCGCTAACTGAAGCTTTCTTT
-,TRBJ2-7,TRBV7-7,TRBD1,CASSDPGTGHNEQYF,TGTGCCAGCAGCGATCCCGGGACAGGGCACAACGAGCAGTACTTC
once,TRBJ1-5,TRBV27,-,CASSLSGEGNQPQHF,TGTGCCAGCAGTTTATCGGGGGAGGGGAATCAGCCCCAGCATTTT
-,TRBJ2-2,TRBV9,-,CASSRSGLPNTGELFF,TGTGCCAGCAGCAGGTCGGGACTCCCGAACACCGGGGAGCTGTTTTTT
-,TRBJ1-2,TRBV7-9,-,CASSLRSLSHRGGGGYTF,TGTGCCAGCAGCTTAAGAAGCTTAAGTCATCGGGGTGGAGGCGGCTACACCTTC
-,TRBJ1-1,TRBV7-3,-,CASSWGNTEAFF,TGTGCCAGCAGCTGGGGCAACACTGAAGCTTTCTTT
-,TRBJ1-6,TRBV6-4,TRBD1,CASSPGTGGDSPLHF,TGTGCCAGCAGTCCCGGGACAGGGGGCGATTCACCCCTCCACTTT
-,TRBJ2-1,TRBV6-4,-,CASSDLVGAPYNEQFF,TGTGCCAGCAGTGACTTGGTGGGGGCGCCCTACAATGAGCAGTTCTTC
few,TRBJ1-1,TRBV5-6,-,CASSLGREAFF,TGTGCCAGCAGCTTGGGCCGGGAAGCTTTCTTT
few,TRBJ1-1,TRBV6-6,-,CASSQPGTEAFF,TGTGCCAGCAGTCAACCAGGGACTGAAGCTTTCTTT
-,TRBJ1-1,TRBV4-2,-,CASSRPPPPGTEAFF,TGTGCCAGCAGCCGCCCGCCCCCTCCAGGCACTGAAGCTTTCTTT
-,TRBJ1-1,TRBV7-8,-,CASSFRMGEGTEAFF,TGTGCCAGCAGCTTCCGTATGGGCGAAGGCACTGAAGCTTTCTTT
-,TRBJ1-1,TRBV5-1,-,CASSLGSANTEAFF,TGCGCCAGCAGCTTGGGTAGTGCGAACACTGAAGCTTTCTTT
-,TRBJ2-2,TRBV9,-,CASSVGGGAPELFF,TGTGCCAGCAGCGTAGGAGGGGGGGCCCCGGAGCTGTTTTTT
-,TRBJ1-5,TRBV5-5,-,CASSLARGRGLNHQPQHF,TGTGCCAGCAGCTTGGCAAGAGGTAGGGGTTTGAATCATCAGCCCCAGCATTTT
-,TRBJ2-3,TRBV7-8,-,CAGGGGSSTDTQYF,TGTGCCGGAGGCGGGGGCTCTAGCACAGATACGCAGTATTTT
-,TRBJ2-1,TRBV4-3,-,CASSQDFRGHEQFF,TGCGCCAGCAGCCAAGATTTCCGGGGTCATGAGCAGTTCTTC
once,TRBJ2-1,TRBV6-4,-,CASSKGGENNEQFF,TGTGCCAGCAGTAAGGGGGGGGAAAACAATGAGCAGTTCTTC
-,TRBJ2-2,TRBV15,TRBD2,CATSRDRGLAASTNTNTGELFF,TGTGCCACCAGCAGAGATCGGGGCCTAGCGGCCTCCACGAATACGAACACCGGGGAGCTGTTTTTT
-,TRBJ2-6,TRBV29-1,TRBD1,CSVPQGLAGANVLTF,TGCAGCGTCCCACAGGGGTTGGCTGGGGCCAACGTCCTGACTTTC
-,TRBJ2-7,TRBV4-1,-,CASSQSYEQYF,TGCGCCAGCAGCCAATCCTACGAGCAGTACTTC
-,TRBJ2-7,TRBV20-1,-,CSARASYEQYF,TGCAGTGCTAGAGCTTCCTACGAGCAGTACTTC
-,TRBJ2-1,TRBV7-9,-,CASSLAPGGLSYNEQFF,TGTGCCAGCAGCTTAGCCCCCGGGGGGCTTTCCTACAATGAGCAGTTCTTC
-,TRBJ2-7,TRBV4-3,TRBD1,CASSQATGGLSYEQYF,TGCGCCAGCAGCCAAGCCACAGGGGGCCTAAGCTACGAGCAGTACTTC
-,TRBJ2-7,TRBV4-3,-,CASSRDTSSYEQYF,TGCGCCAGCAGCCGGGACACTAGCTCCTACGAGCAGTACTTC
-,TRBJ1-3,TRBV7-9,-,CASSLGVTGNTIYF,TGTGCCAGCAGCTTAGGAGTTACTGGAAACACCATATATTTT
-,TRBJ1-6,TRBV19,-,CATQRTANNSPLHF,TGTGCCACCCAACGGACAGCGAATAATTCACCCCTCCACTTT
-,TRBJ1-2,TRBV4-2,TRBD1,CASSPDRGPPNYGYTF,TGTGCCAGCAGCCCGGACAGGGGCCCTCCTAACTATGGCTACACCTTC
-,TRBJ2-4,TRBV29-1,TRBD1,CSVGTGGGNIQYF,TGCAGCGTTGGGACAGGGGGCGGAAACATTCAGTACTTC
-,TRBJ2-2,TRBV4-2,-,CASSQTSTGELFF,TGTGCCAGCAGCCAGACTAGCACCGGGGAGCTGTTTTTT
-,TRBJ1-6,TRBV5-6,-,CASSLQAQTLHF,TGTGCCAGCAGCTTGCAGGCCCAAACCCTCCACTTT
once,TRBJ1-4,TRBV4-1,-,CASSPATVPYEKLFF,TGCGCCAGCAGCCCAGCGACGGTGCCCTATGAAAAACTGTTTTTT
-,TRBJ2-3,TRBV5-4,TRBD1,CASSLGDRGFDDTQYF,TGTGCCAGCAGCTTGGGGGACAGGGGGTTTGACGATACGCAGTATTTT
-,TRBJ1-2,TRBV18,TRBD1,CASSQGQGKIYGYTF,TGTGCCAGCTCACAGGGACAGGGGAAGATCTATGGCTACACCTTC
few,TRBJ2-7,TRBV11-2,-,CASSPSGGDGSSYEQYF,TGTGCCAGCAGCCCCTCGGGTGGTGACGGCAGCTCCTACGAGCAGTACTTC
-,TRBJ1-2,TRBV6-5,-,CASSYRQQSYGYTF,TGTGCCAGCAGTTACCGACAGCAAAGCTATGGCTACACCTTC
-,TRBJ2-7,TRBV4-1,TRBD2,CASSQGAGGQYSDEQYF,TGCGCCAGCAGCCAAGGGGCGGGGGGGCAATATAGTGACGAGCAGTACTTC
-,TRBJ2-1,TRBV6-4,-,CARPQARAGYNEQFF,TGTGCCAGACCCCAGGCTCGGGCGGGGTACAATGAGCAGTTCTTC
-,TRBJ2-2,TRBV27,TRBD2,CASSLGGDTGELFF,TGTGCCAGCAGTTTGGGAGGGGACACCGGGGAGCTGTTTTTT
once,TRBJ2-7,TRBV4-2,TRBD1,CASSPGTGSTYEQYF,TGTGCCAGCAGCCCCGGGACAGGGTCCACCTACGAGCAGTACTTC
-,TRBJ1-2,TRBV7-6,TRBD1,CASSSSDRGPSNYGYTF,TGTGCCAGCAGCTCGTCCGACAGGGGCCCGAGCAACTATGGCTACACCTTC
few,TRBJ2-1,TRBV9,TRBD2,CASSVGSGGAWGGEQFF,TGTGCCAGCAGCGTAGGTAGCGGGGGGGCCTGGGGCGGTGAGCAGTTCTTC
-,TRBJ1-1,TRBV5-4,-,CASSSGAEAFF,TGTGCCAGCAGCTCAGGGGCTGAAGCTTTCTTT